A selection of T cell receptor beta chains follows, all from one sample in a study of breast tumors, draining lymph nodes, adjacent tissues. One entry per CDR3 protein, called by TCRdb with MiXCR from the multiplex PCR reads. The sample gives 130,000 or so distinct CDR3 sequences, around a third of which show up once; about 2.3% is in the top ten. Sequenced sample: axillary lymph node tissue. The receptor source for this set is a female donor with breast cancer. Some clones in this sample may be carry-over from other donors' samples. The CDR3 runs from the conserved cysteine through the conserved F or W. D genes are given only for firm matches. Size is stated for part of the rows, as once, few or many counts, or as a class when the clone is expanded.

TRBJ1-1 - TRBV5-4 - CASSLTSFWGSTEAFF TGTGCCAGCAGCTTGACGTCGTTCTGGGGCAGTACTGAAGCTTTCTTT
TRBJ2-5 - TRBV7-2 many CASSLAGRDRETQYF TGTGCCAGCAGCTTAGCGGGGAGGGACAGAGAGACCCAGTACTTC
TRBJ1-2 TRBD1 TRBV29-1 many CSVAPSGTGDGYTF TGCAGCGTTGCGCCGTCCGGGACAGGGGACGGCTACACCTTC
TRBJ1-4 - TRBV15 - CATSSREVEKLFF TGTGCCACCAGTAGTAGGGAAGTGGAAAAACTGTTTTTT
TRBJ1-6 TRBD1 TRBV5-1 many CASSPGQGDSPLHF TGCGCCAGCAGCCCCGGACAGGGTGATTCACCCCTCCACTTT
TRBJ1-1 - TRBV19 - CASSIIGNTEAFF TGTGCCAGTAGTATAATAGGGAACACTGAAGCTTTCTTT
TRBJ2-1 TRBD2 TRBV7-3 - CATSFLAGGEEQFF TGTGCCACCAGCTTTCTAGCGGGGGGCGAGGAGCAATTCTTC
TRBJ2-1 TRBD2 TRBV5-1 many CASSPGGGLTYNEQFF TGCGCCAGCAGCCCGGGGGGGGGACTGACCTACAATGAGCAGTTCTTC
TRBJ1-1 TRBD1 TRBV20-1 - CSGRQGANTEAFF TGCAGTGGGAGACAGGGGGCGAACACTGAAGCTTTCTTT
TRBJ2-7 - TRBV11-2 - CASSLVLGAPGEQYF TGTGCCAGCAGCTTAGTTCTGGGGGCGCCCGGGGAGCAGTACTTC
TRBJ1-5 - TRBV7-4 many CASSPGGHYSNQPQHF TGTGCCAGCAGCCCGGGTGGTCATTATAGCAATCAGCCCCAGCATTTT
TRBJ2-3 - TRBV7-2 many CASSFLFGGGALYF -
TRBJ2-7 - TRBV7-3 - CASSVSQDGGLYEQYF TGTGCCAGCAGCGTAAGCCAGGACGGTGGACTTTACGAGCAGTACTTC
TRBJ2-7 TRBD2 TRBV6-5 many CASSYASGGMYSYEQYF TGTGCCAGCAGTTACGCCAGCGGGGGGATGTACTCCTACGAGCAGTACTTC
TRBJ1-6 - TRBV20-1 many CSASALGSYNSPLHF TGCAGTGCTAGCGCCCTGGGCTCCTATAATTCACCCCTCCACTTT
TRBJ1-2 - TRBV24-1 - CATSARDLSYGYTF TGTGCCACCAGTGCTAGAGATCTATCCTATGGCTACACCTTC
TRBJ2-3 TRBD2 TRBV7-2 - CASSSTSGGATDTQYF TGTGCCAGCAGCTCCACTAGCGGGGGGGCGACGGATACGCAGTATTTT
TRBJ1-5 - TRBV5-4 many CASSLDRSNQPQHF TGTGCCAGCAGCTTGGACAGGTCCAATCAGCCCCAGCATTTT
TRBJ1-5 TRBD1 TRBV24-1 many CATSDEDREGDQPQHF TGTGCCACCAGTGATGAGGACAGGGAGGGTGATCAGCCCCAGCATTTT
TRBJ2-5 - TRBV7-6 - CASNPRLIETQYF TGTGCTAGCAACCCTCGGCTGATCGAGACCCAGTACTTC
TRBJ1-5 TRBD1 TRBV2 many CASSEGDRRQPQHF TGTGCCAGCAGTGAAGGGGACAGGCGCCAGCCCCAGCATTTT
TRBJ1-2 - TRBV5-1 many CASRGKETNYGYTF TGCGCCAGCAGGGGAAAGGAGACTAACTATGGCTACACCTTC
TRBJ2-5 - TRBV12-3/TRBV12-4 many CASSFAHWGQLSKTQYF TGTGCCAGCAGTTTTGCCCACTGGGGACAATTGTCGAAGACCCAGTACTTC
TRBJ1-2 TRBD1 TRBV2 many CASKRDSNFNADGYTF TGTGCCAGCAAAAGGGACAGCAACTTTAATGCGGATGGCTACACCTTC
TRBJ2-1 - TRBV15 - CATSRDTNRAYNEQFF TGTGCCACCAGCAGAGACACCAACAGGGCCTACAATGAGCAGTTCTTC
TRBJ2-7 - TRBV19 many CATLASSYEQYF TGTGCCACTTTGGCGAGCTCCTACGAGCAGTACTTC
TRBJ2-3 - TRBV7-3 - CASSPSAKGDTQYF TGTGCCAGCAGCCCCTCGGCGAAGGGAGATACGCAGTATTTT
TRBJ1-4 - TRBV2 many CASSVQGQDNEKLFF TGTGCCAGCAGTGTCCAGGGGCAGGATAATGAAAAACTGTTTTTT
TRBJ2-2 TRBD1 TRBV5-1 - CASSSAPGTGPGELFF TGCGCCAGCAGCTCTGCTCCTGGGACAGGCCCCGGGGAGCTGTTTTTT
TRBJ2-5 TRBD2 TRBV7-2 many CASSPTPLAEKETQYF TGTGCCAGCAGCCCTACCCCGCTAGCGGAAAAAGAGACCCAGTACTTC
TRBJ2-1 TRBD2 TRBV29-1 many CSVELLAGFNNEQFF TGCAGCGTTGAATTGCTAGCGGGGTTTAATAATGAGCAGTTCTTC
TRBJ1-2 - TRBV28 many CASSLQGLYGYTF TGTGCCAGCAGTTTACAGGGGCTCTATGGCTACACCTTC
TRBJ2-7 - TRBV20-1 - CSAPVDSLRAQYF TGCAGTGCCCCGGTGGATTCTCTCCGCGCGCAGTACTTC
TRBJ1-4 - TRBV15 many CATSRDRGAGEKLFF TGTGCCACCAGCAGAGATCGCGGCGCGGGTGAAAAACTGTTTTTT
TRBJ2-3 - TRBV7-9 - CASSLSRGRGDAQYF TGTGCCAGCAGCTTAAGTAGGGGCAGGGGAGATGCGCAGTATTTT
TRBJ1-5 - TRBV20-1 few CSAGRGGGNQPQHF TGCAGTGCTGGGCGGGGGGGGGGAAATCAGCCCCAGCATTTT
TRBJ1-4 - TRBV11-2 many CASSLDLGGGNEKLFF TGTGCCAGCAGCTTAGACTTGGGAGGTGGGAATGAAAAACTGTTTTTT
TRBJ1-1 - TRBV19 - CASTTIGGNTEAFF TGTGCCAGTACTACGATAGGGGGGAACACTGAAGCTTTCTTT
TRBJ2-2 - TRBV14 many CASSQLGTSAGELFF TGTGCCAGCAGCCAACTTGGGACATCTGCCGGGGAGCTGTTTTTT
TRBJ1-4 - TRBV5-8 many CASSGSIGDVNEKLFF TGTGCCAGCAGCGGCTCAATAGGGGATGTGAATGAAAAACTGTTTTTT
TRBJ1-6 TRBD1 TRBV10-3 - CAISEVWQGDHNSPLHF TGTGCCATCAGTGAGGTGTGGCAGGGGGATCATAACTCACCCCTCCACTTT
TRBJ1-1 - TRBV29-1 few CSASGRGGRNTEAFF TGCAGCGCCTCAGGGAGGGGAGGGCGGAACACTGAAGCTTTCTTT
TRBJ2-1 - TRBV5-5 - CASSLVEGGAYNEQFF TGTGCCAGCAGCTTGGTGGAGGGGGGGGCCTACAATGAGCAGTTCTTC
TRBJ1-6 - TRBV7-2 few CASSWTYNSPLHF TGTGCCAGCAGCTGGACATATAATTCACCCCTCCACTTT
TRBJ2-2 - TRBV2 many CASSYTGSTGELFF TGTGCCAGCAGTTACACAGGGTCCACCGGGGAGCTGTTTTTT
TRBJ1-5 - TRBV3-1 many CASSQGSEGPQHF TGTGCCAGCAGCCAAGGATCCGAGGGGCCACAGCATTTT